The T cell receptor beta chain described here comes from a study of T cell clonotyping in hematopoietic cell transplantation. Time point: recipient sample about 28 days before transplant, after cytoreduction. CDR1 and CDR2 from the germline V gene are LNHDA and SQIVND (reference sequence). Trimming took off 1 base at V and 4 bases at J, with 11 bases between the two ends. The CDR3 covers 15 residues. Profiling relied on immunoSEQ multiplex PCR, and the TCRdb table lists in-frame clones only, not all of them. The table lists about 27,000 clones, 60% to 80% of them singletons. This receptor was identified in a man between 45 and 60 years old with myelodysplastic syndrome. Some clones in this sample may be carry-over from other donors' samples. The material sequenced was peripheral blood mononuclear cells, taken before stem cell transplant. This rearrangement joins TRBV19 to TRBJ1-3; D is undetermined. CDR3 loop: CASSIGRSVGNTIYF. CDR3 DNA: TGTGCCAGTAGTATAGGACGGTCCGTGGGAAACACCATATATTTT.